A selection of T cell receptor beta chains follows, all from one sample in a study of blood T cells in healthy people across ages. TCRdb reanalysed the 5' RACE reads using MiXCR and keeps one entry per CDR3 protein. The sample includes around 800,000 distinct CDR3 sequences, 53% of them seen just once. The sequenced material came from blood. The origin of the receptors is an elderly man in good health. Both conserved end residues are part of each CDR3. A D gene is named only where the DNA matches it firmly. Only some rows state a clone size, as once, few, many or a class for expanded clones.

>TRBJ2-2|14|-|-|TRBV7-3
CASSLKAITGELFF
TGTGCCAGCAGCTTAAAAGCTATAACCGGGGAGCTGTTTTTT
>TRBJ2-1|15|few|-|TRBV7-2
CASTPGDFSLNEQFF
TGTGCCAGCACCCCCGGGGATTTCTCCCTCAATGAGCAGTTCTTC
>TRBJ2-5|17|once|TRBD2|TRBV7-2
CASSLELLAGDLETQYF
TGTGCCAGCAGCTTAGAGTTACTAGCGGGGGATTTAGAGACCCAGTACTTC
>TRBJ2-3|14|few|TRBD2|TRBV2
CATKTSGPTDTQYF
TGTGCCACCAAGACTAGCGGACCCACAGATACGCAGTATTTT
>TRBJ2-3|14|few|-|TRBV29-1
CSVTGRLSTDTQYF
TGCAGCGTTACAGGGAGATTGAGCACAGATACGCAGTATTTT
>TRBJ1-2|16|few|TRBD1|TRBV5-1
CASSLATGGQSYGYTF
TGCGCCAGCAGCTTGGCGACAGGGGGCCAAAGCTATGGCTACACCTTC
>TRBJ2-7|14|-|TRBD2|TRBV20-1
CSAPGASGLYEQYF
TGCAGTGCCCCTGGGGCTAGCGGGTTATACGAGCAGTACTTC
>TRBJ2-1|14|-|-|TRBV7-6
CASSLSPGEGEQFF
TGTGCCAGCAGCTTATCTCCCGGGGAAGGAGAGCAGTTCTTC
>TRBJ1-2|15|-|TRBD1|TRBV10-3
CAISPRDRGRRSYTF
TGTGCCATCAGCCCACGGGACAGGGGGCGACGGTCCTACACCTTC
>TRBJ2-7|13|-|TRBD2|TRBV5-1
CASSTGTSHEQYF
TGCGCCAGCAGCACAGGGACTAGTCACGAGCAGTACTTC
>TRBJ1-5|16|-|TRBD1|TRBV12-3/TRBV12-4
CASSLMPPDRGQPQHF
TGTGCCAGCAGTTTAATGCCCCCCGACAGGGGCCAGCCCCAGCATTTT
>TRBJ2-1|15|-|TRBD2|TRBV24-1
CATSDSLAVYNEQFF
TGTGCCACCAGTGATTCGCTAGCGGTGTACAATGAGCAGTTCTTC
>TRBJ2-3|12|-|-|TRBV2
CASTGITDTQYF
TGTGCCAGCACAGGGATCACAGATACGCAGTATTTT
>TRBJ2-1|16|-|TRBD2|TRBV5-4
CASSSPGAGGYNEQFF
TGTGCCAGCAGCTCGCCCGGAGCGGGAGGTTACAATGAGCAGTTCTTC
>TRBJ2-5|16|-|-|TRBV6-2/TRBV6-3
CASSPSLGHLQETKYF
TGTGCCAGCAGTCCGAGCTTGGGACACCTCCAAGAGACCAAGTACTTC
>TRBJ2-7|15|few|-|TRBV5-1
CASSFSREVTYEQYF
TGCGCCAGCAGCTTTTCCAGGGAGGTGACCTACGAGCAGTACTTC
>TRBJ2-3|13|-|-|TRBV7-9
CASRRDRIGYAYF
TGTGCCAGCAGACGTGACAGGATTGGGTACGCGTATTTT
>TRBJ2-3|16|-|-|TRBV9
CASSVGLAELTDTQYF
TGTGCCAGCAGCGTAGGGTTAGCGGAGCTCACAGATACGCAGTATTTT
>TRBJ2-7|14|-|TRBD1|TRBV28
CASTPDRAFLEQYF
TGTGCCAGCACCCCTGACAGGGCTTTTCTCGAGCAGTACTTC
>TRBJ2-3|17|few|TRBD2|TRBV7-2
CASSPVVRLAVTDTQYF
TGTGCCAGCAGCCCGGTCGTTAGACTAGCGGTTACAGATACGCAGTATTTT
>TRBJ2-7|13|once|TRBD1|TRBV2
CASIGTGFYEQYF
TGTGCCAGCATAGGGACAGGCTTCTACGAGCAGTACTTC
>TRBJ2-7|17|few|TRBD2|TRBV7-2
CASSLLRLAGNPYEQYF
TGTGCCAGCAGCTTGCTGCGACTAGCGGGGAACCCCTACGAGCAGTACTTC
>TRBJ2-1|14|-|-|TRBV21-1
CASSKAAGDEEQFF
TGTGCCAGCAGCAAAGCGGCGGGGGACGAGGAGCAGTTCTTC
>TRBJ2-3|15|many|TRBD2|TRBV20-1
CSASGGTSPTDTQYF
TGCAGTGCTAGTGGCGGGACTAGCCCCACAGATACGCAGTATTTT
>TRBJ2-3|16|-|TRBD2|TRBV6-2/TRBV6-3
CASTTSGTTYTDTQYF
TGTGCCAGCACAACCTCCGGGACTACCTACACAGATACGCAGTATTTT
>TRBJ2-7|17|many|TRBD2|TRBV3-1
CASSQGTGLAGAYEQYF
TGTGCCAGCAGCCAAGGGACCGGACTAGCGGGAGCGTACGAGCAGTACTTC
>TRBJ1-1|14|-|-|TRBV6-1
CASSEFLVNTEAFF
TGTGCCAGCAGTGAATTCCTCGTTAACACTGAAGCTTTCTTT
>TRBJ1-2|13|few|-|TRBV7-9
CASSPSGVYGYTF
TGTGCCAGCAGCCCCAGTGGGGTCTATGGCTACACCTTC
>TRBJ1-4|18|-|TRBD1|TRBV20-1
CSASKGTGTGARRGKPFF
TGCAGTGCTTCCAAGGGTACGGGGACAGGGGCCCGGCGGGGAAAACCGTTTTTT
>TRBJ2-2|15|-|TRBD2|TRBV7-2
CASSQTSGSPGELFF
TGTGCCAGCAGCCAGACTAGCGGGAGCCCCGGGGAGCTGTTTTTT
>TRBJ2-7|14|-|-|TRBV14
CASSQVGGPGEQYF
TGTGCCAGCAGCCAGGTCGGGGGCCCTGGCGAGCAGTACTTC